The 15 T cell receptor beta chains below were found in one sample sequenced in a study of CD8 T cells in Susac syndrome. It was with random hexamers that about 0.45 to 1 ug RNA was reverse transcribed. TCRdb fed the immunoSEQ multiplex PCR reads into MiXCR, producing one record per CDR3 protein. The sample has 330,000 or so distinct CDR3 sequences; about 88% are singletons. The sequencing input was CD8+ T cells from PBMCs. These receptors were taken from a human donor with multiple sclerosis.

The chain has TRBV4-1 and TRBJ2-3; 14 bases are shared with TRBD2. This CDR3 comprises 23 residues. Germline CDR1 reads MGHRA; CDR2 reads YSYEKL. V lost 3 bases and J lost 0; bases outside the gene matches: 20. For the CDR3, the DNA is TGCGCCAGCAGCCATGGACGCGAAACCGAGGGGACTAGCGGGGGACAGAGCACAGATACGCAGTATTTT. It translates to CASSHGRETEGTSGGQSTDTQYF.

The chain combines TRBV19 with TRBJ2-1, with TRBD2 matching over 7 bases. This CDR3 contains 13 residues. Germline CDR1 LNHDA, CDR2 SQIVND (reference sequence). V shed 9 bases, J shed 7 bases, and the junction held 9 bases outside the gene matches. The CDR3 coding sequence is TGTGCCAGCCTTAAAGGGGAGGGAAATGAGCAGTTCTTC. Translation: CASLKGEGNEQFF. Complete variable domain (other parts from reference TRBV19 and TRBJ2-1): DGGITQSPKYLFRKEGQNVTLSCEQNLNHDAMYWYRQDPGQGLRLIYYSQIVNDFQKGDIAEGYSVSREKKESFPLTVTSAQKNPTAFYLCASLKGEGNEQFFGPGTRLTVL.

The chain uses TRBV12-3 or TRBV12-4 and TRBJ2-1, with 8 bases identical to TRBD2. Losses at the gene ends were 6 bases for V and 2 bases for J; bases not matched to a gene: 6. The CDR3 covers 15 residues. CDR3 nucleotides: TGTGCCAGCAGACCTACTAGCGGAGCCTACAATGAGCAGTTCTTC. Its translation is CASRPTSGAYNEQFF.

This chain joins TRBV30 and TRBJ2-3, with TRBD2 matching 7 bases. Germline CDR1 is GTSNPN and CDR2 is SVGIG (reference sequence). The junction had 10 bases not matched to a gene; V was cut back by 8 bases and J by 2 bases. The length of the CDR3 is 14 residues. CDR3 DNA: TGTGCCCTACAAACTAGCGTAGACACAGATACGCAGTATTTT. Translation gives CALQTSVDTDTQYF.

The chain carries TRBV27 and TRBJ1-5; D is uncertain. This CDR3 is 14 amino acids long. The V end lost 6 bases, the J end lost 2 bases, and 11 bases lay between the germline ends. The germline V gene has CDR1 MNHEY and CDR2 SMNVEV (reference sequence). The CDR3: CASRGQSGNQPQHF. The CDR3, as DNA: TGTGCCAGCAGGGGCCAGTCAGGCAATCAGCCCCAGCATTTT.

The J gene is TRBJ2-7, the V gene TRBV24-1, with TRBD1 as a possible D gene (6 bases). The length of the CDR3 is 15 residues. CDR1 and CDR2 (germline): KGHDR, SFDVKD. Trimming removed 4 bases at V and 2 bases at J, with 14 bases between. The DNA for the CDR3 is TGTGCCACCAGTGACCCCGGGACAAATCCCTACGAGCAGTACTTC. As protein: CATSDPGTNPYEQYF.

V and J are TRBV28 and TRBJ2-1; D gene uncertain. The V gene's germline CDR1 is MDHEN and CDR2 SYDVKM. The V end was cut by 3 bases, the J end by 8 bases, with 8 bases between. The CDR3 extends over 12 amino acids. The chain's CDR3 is CASSFQLDEQFF. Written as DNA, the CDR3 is TGTGCCAGCAGTTTCCAGTTAGATGAGCAGTTCTTC.

The DNA of the CDR3 is TGCGCCAGCAGCCACGTAGGACAAGGGTTTGAGGGTAACACCGGGGAGCTGTTTTTT. Amino acids: CASSHVGQGFEGNTGELFF. The chain recombines TRBV4-1 with TRBJ2-2; D may match TRBD1 or TRBD2 (5 bases each). The CDR3 runs 19 residues. Germline CDR1 is MGHRA and CDR2 is YSYEKL. With 3 bases removed from V and 2 bases from J, the gap between germline ends came to 22 bases.

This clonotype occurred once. CDR3 residues: CASSYSQSGTLLAGELFF. DNA of the CDR3: TGTGCCAGCAGTTACTCCCAGTCCGGGACGTTGTTGGCCGGGGAGCTGTTTTTT. The rearrangement uses TRBV6-2 or TRBV6-3 and TRBJ2-2; D is perhaps TRBD1 or TRBD2 (5 bases each). The CDR3 consists of 18 residues. In germline, CDR1 is MNHEY, CDR2 SVGEGT. V was pared by 0 bases and J by 6 bases, with 20 bases between.

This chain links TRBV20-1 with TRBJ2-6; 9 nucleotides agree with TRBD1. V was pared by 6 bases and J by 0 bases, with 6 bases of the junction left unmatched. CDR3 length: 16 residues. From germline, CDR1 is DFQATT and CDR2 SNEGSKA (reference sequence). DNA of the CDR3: TGCAGTGCATCCGGGACAGGGATCTCTGGGGCCAACGTCCTGACTTTC. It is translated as CSASGTGISGANVLTF.

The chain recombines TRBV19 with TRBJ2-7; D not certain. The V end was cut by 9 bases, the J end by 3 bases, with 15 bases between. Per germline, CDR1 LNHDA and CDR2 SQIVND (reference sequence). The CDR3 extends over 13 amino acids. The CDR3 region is CASSAAPDYEQYF. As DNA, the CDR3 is TGTGCCAGCAGCGCCGCTCCCGACTACGAGCAGTACTTC.

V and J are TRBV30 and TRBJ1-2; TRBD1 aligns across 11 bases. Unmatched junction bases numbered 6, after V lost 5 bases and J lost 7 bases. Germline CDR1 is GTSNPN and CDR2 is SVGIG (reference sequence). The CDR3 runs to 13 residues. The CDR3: CAWQGQGAGGYTF. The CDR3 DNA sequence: TGTGCCTGGCAAGGACAGGGGGCCGGTGGCTACACCTTC.

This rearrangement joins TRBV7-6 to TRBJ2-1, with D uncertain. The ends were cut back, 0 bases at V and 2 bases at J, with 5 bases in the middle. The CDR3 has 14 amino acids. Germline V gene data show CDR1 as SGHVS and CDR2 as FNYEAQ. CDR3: CASSLAAAYNEQFF. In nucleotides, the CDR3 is TGTGCCAGCAGCTTAGCGGCCGCCTACAATGAGCAGTTCTTC.

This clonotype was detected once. The CDR3 sequence is CASSEAAGGSTDTQYF. CDR3 coding DNA: TGTGCCAGCAGTGAAGCGGCGGGGGGGAGCACAGATACGCAGTATTTT. This chain links TRBV6-1 with TRBJ2-3; 9 bases map to TRBD2. V was clipped by 0 bases and J by 0 bases; unmatched bases: 1. There are 16 residues in the CDR3. From germline, CDR1 is MNHNS and CDR2 SASEGT.

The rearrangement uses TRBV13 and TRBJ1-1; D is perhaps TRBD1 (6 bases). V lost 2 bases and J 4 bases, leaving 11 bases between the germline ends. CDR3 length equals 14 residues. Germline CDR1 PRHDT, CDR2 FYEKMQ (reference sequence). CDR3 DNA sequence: TGTGCCAGCAGCTTACGGGGGCCGGGCACTGAAGCTTTCTTT. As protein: CASSLRGPGTEAFF. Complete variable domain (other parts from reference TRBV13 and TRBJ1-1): AAGVIQSPRHLIKEKRETATLKCYPIPRHDTVYWYQQGPGQDPQFLISFYEKMQSDKGSIPDRFSAQQFSDYHSELNMSSLELGDSALYFCASSLRGPGTEAFFGQGTRLTVV.